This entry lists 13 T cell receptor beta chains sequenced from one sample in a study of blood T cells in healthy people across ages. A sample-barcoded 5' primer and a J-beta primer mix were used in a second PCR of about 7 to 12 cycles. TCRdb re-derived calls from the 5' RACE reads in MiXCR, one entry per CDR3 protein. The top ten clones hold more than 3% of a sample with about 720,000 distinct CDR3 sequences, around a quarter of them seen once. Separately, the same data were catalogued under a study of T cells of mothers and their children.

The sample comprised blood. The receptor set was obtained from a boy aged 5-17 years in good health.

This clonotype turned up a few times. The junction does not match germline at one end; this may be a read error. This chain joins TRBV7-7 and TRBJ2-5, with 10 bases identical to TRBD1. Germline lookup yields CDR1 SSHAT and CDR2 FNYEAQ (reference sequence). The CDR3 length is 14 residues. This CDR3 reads CASSIDRGRETQYF. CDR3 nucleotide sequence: TGTGCTAGCAGCATCGACAGGGGGCGGGAGACCCAGTACTTC.

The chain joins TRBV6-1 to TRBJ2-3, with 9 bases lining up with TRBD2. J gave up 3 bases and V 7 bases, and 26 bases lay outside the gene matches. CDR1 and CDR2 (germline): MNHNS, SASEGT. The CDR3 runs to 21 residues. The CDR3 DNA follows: TGTGCCAGCATCCCTATGATACCTAGCGGGGATCAGAGACAATTTACAGATACGCAGTATTTT. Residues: CASIPMIPSGDQRQFTDTQYF.

The CDR3 region is CASSLLNPQDGTSSYEQYF. The CDR3 nucleotides are TGTGCCAGCAGTCTCTTAAATCCACAGGACGGAACGAGCTCCTACGAGCAGTACTTC. This chain links TRBV9 with TRBJ2-7; tentative D call: TRBD1 (5 bases). Germline V gives CDR1 SGDLS, CDR2 YYNGEE. V lost 5 bases to trimming and J lost 0 bases, with 27 bases between them. This CDR3 has 19 residues.

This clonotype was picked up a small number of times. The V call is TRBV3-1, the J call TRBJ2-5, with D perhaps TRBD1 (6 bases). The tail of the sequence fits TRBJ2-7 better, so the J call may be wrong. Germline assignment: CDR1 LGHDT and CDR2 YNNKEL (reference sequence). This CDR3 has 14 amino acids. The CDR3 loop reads CASSQDPGVYEQYF. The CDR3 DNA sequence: TGTGCCAGCAGCCAAGATCCAGGGGTCTACGAGCAGTACTTC.

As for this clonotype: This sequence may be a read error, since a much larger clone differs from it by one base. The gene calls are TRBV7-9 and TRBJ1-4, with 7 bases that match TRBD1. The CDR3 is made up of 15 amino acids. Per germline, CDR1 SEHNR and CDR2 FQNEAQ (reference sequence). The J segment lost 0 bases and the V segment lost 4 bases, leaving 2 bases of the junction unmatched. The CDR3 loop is CASSWGQSTNEKLFF. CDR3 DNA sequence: TGTGCCAGCAGCTGGGGACAGTCAACTAATGAAAAACTGTTTTTT.

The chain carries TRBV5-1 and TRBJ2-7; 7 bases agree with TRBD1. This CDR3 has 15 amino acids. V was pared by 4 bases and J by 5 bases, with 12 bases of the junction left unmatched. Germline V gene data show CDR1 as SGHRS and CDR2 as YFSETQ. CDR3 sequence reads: CASSPEFEGAHEQYF. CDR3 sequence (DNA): TGCGCCAGCAGCCCAGAGTTTGAGGGGGCCCACGAGCAGTACTTC.

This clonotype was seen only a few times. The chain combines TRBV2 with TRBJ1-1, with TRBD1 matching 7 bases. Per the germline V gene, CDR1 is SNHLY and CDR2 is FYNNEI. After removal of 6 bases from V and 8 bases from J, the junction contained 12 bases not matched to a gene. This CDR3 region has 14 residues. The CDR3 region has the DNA TGTGCCAGCAGGGCCGGGACAGATACGCTAGAAGCTTTCTTT. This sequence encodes CASRAGTDTLEAFF.

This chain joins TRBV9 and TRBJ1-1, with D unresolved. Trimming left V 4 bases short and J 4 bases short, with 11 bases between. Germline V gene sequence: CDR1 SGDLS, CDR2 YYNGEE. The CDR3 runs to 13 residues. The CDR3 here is CASSHPGGTEAFF. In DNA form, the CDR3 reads TGTGCCAGCAGCCACCCAGGTGGCACTGAAGCTTTCTTT.

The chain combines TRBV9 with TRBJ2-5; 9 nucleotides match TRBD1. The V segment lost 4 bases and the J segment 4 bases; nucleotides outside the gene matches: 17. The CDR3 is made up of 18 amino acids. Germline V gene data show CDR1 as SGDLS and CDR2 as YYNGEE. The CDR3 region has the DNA TGTGCCAGCAGCCCCTATGCGGATACCTACAGGGGGCGAGAGACCCAGTACTTC. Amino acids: CASSPYADTYRGRETQYF.

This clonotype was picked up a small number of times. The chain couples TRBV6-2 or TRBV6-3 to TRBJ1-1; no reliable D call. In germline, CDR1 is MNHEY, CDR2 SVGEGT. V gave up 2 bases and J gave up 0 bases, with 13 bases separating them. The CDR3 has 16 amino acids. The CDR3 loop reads CASSYPPEVMNTEAFF. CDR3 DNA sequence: TGTGCCAGCAGTTACCCCCCGGAGGTAATGAACACTGAAGCTTTCTTT.

The CDR3 sequence: CATSRDARTSRWNEQFF. Here the CDR3 DNA reads TGTGCCACCAGCAGAGACGCACGGACCTCCAGGTGGAATGAGCAGTTCTTC. The V and J genes are TRBV15 and TRBJ2-5, with D unresolved. The tail of the sequence fits TRBJ2-1 better, so the J call may be wrong. Germline V gives CDR1 LNHNV, CDR2 YYDKDF (reference sequence). The CDR3 covers 17 residues.

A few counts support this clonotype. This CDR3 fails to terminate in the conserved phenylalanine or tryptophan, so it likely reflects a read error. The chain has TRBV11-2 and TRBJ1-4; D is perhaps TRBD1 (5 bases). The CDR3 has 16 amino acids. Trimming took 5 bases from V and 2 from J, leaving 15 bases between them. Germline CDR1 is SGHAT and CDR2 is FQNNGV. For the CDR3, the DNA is TGTGCCAGCAGCCATTACCACGGGACGACTAATGAAAAACTGTTTCTT. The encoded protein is CASSHYHGTTNEKLFL.

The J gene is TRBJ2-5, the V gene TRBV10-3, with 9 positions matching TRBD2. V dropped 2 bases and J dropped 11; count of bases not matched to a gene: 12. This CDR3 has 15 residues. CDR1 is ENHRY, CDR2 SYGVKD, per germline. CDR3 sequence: CAISEGASGIGEQYF. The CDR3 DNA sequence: TGTGCCATCAGTGAGGGAGCTAGCGGGATTGGGGAGCAGTACTTC.